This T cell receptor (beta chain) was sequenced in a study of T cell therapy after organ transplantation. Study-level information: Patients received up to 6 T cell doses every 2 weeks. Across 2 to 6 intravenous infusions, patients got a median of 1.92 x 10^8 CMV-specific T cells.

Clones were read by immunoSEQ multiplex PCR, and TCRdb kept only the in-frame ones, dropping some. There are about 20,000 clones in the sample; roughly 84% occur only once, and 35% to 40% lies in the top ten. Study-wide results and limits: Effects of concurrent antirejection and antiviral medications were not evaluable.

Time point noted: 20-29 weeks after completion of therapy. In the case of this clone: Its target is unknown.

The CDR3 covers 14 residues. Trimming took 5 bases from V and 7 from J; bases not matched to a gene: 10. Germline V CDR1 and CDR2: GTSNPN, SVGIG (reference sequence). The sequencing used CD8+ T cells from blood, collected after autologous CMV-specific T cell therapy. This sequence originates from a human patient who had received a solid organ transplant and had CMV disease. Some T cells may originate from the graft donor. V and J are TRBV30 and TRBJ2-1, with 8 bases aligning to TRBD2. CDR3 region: CAWQPGTRKNEQFF. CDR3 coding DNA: TGTGCCTGGCAGCCCGGGACTAGAAAGAATGAGCAGTTCTTC.